Below are 7 T cell receptor beta chains sequenced from a single sample in a study of regulatory T cells in long-lasting Graves disease. Arm-PCR of CDR3 regions and iRepertoire HTBI primers were the basis on which TCR beta libraries were built. TCRdb processed the multiplex PCR reads anew with MiXCR; each CDR3 protein has one entry. The data hold some 330,000 distinct CDR3 sequences, with roughly 24% observed a single time. Time point in this sample: persistent/refractory GD, antithyroid drugs over 5 years with positive TRAb. Following extraction of RNA from PBMCs, that RNA was used to make the TCR library. The sequencing here drew on peripheral blood mononuclear cells (PBMCs), taken when the disease was refractory, from a patient treated with antithyroid drugs. These receptors were obtained from a woman between 40 and 55 years old with Graves disease.

The CDR3 nucleotides read TGTGCCAGCAGTGAGACAGGTTTGGCGCCCCAGCATTTT. Its translation is CASSETGLAPQHF. The chain has TRBV6-2 or TRBV6-3 and TRBJ1-5; a weak D match, TRBD1 (6 bases). Germline V lookup: CDR1 MNHEY, CDR2 SVGEGT. The CDR3 runs 13 residues. Trimming removed 5 bases at V and 9 bases at J, with 14 bases between.

In this sample, this clonotype turned up a few times. The rearrangement joins TRBV5-1 to TRBJ2-7, with 7 bases lining up with TRBD1. Germline CDR1 and CDR2: SGHRS and YFSETQ. This CDR3 has 15 residues. Unmatched junction bases numbered 8, after V lost 3 bases and J lost 2 bases. The CDR3 DNA is TGCGCCAGCAGCTCGCCCGGGACAGCAACCTACGAGCAGTACTTC. Encoded protein: CASSSPGTATYEQYF.

CDR3 region: CATRIGTELNTEAFF. The CDR3 nucleotides are TGTGCCACCCGGATCGGGACTGAGCTGAACACTGAAGCTTTCTTT. The genes are TRBV15 and TRBJ1-1; a possible D gene is TRBD1 (5 bases). Deletions cut 8 bases from V and 0 bases from J, with 16 bases between. The CDR3 has 15 amino acids. In germline, CDR1 is LNHNV, CDR2 YYDKDF (reference sequence).

This clonotype was observed many times. The chain has TRBV12-3 or TRBV12-4 and TRBJ1-1; possibly TRBD1 for D (5 bases). The CDR3 is 14 residues long. Trimming cost V 6 bases and J 4 bases, with 15 bases left between them. The CDR3 loop is CASSRRGDGTEAFF. The CDR3 bases are TGTGCCAGCAGCCGCCGGGGGGACGGCACTGAAGCTTTCTTT.

CDR3 nucleotides: TGTGCCAGCAGTTTATCGAGAGCGGGGGATGAGCAGTTCTTC. Protein: CASSLSRAGDEQFF. J is TRBJ2-1 and V is TRBV27, with TRBD2 matching over 8 bases. The germline V gene encodes CDR1 MNHEY and CDR2 SMNVEV (reference sequence). The CDR3 has 14 amino acids. V was pared by 0 bases and J by 8 bases, with 3 bases of the junction left unmatched.

V gene TRBV10-3 combines with J gene TRBJ2-2; D remains unclear. Germline V CDR1 and CDR2: ENHRY, SYGVKD. V lost 5 bases to trimming and J lost 1 base, with 8 bases between them. The CDR3 loop spans 14 amino acids. CDR3 residues: CAISPPLNTGELFF. Here the CDR3 DNA reads TGTGCCATCAGTCCCCCTTTGAACACCGGGGAGCTGTTTTTT.

CDR3 region: CASSFRADYYEQYF. CDR3 nucleotide sequence: TGTGCCAGCAGCTTTCGGGCAGACTATTACGAGCAGTACTTC. The V and J genes are TRBV5-5 and TRBJ2-7, with a weak D call TRBD2 (5 bases). Trimming left V 2 bases short and J 4 bases short, with 13 bases between. Germline-derived CDR1 and CDR2 are SGHKS and YYEKEE (reference sequence). CDR3 length: 14 residues.